The 32 T cell receptor beta chains below were found in one sample sequenced in a study of early T cells in non-severe SARS-CoV-2 infection. Each CDR3 protein is one row after TCRdb ran MiXCR on the 5' RACE reads. The sample includes some 55,000 distinct CDR3 sequences, roughly 12% seen only once; the top ten take about 2.5%. The source was whole blood, collected at baseline. The receptor source for this set is an adult who was a healthcare worker with PCR-confirmed SARS-CoV-2 infection or an uninfected control (not recorded which).

This clonotype came up a few times. The gene calls are TRBV20-1 and TRBJ2-3, with 10 bases lining up with TRBD2. The J segment lost 5 bases and the V segment lost 7 bases, leaving 9 bases of the junction unmatched. Germline V gene lookup returns CDR1 DFQATT and CDR2 SNEGSKA (reference sequence). CDR3 size: 14 residues. Here the CDR3 reads CSVRGLAGVDTQYF. For the CDR3, the DNA is TGCAGTGTCCGTGGGCTAGCGGGAGTAGATACGCAGTATTTT.

This clonotype was observed many times. The gene calls are TRBV27 and TRBJ2-1; TRBD2 agrees at 10 bases. J was trimmed by 7 bases and V by 4 bases; bases with no gene match: 10. From germline, CDR1 is MNHEY and CDR2 SMNVEV (reference sequence). There are 16 residues in the CDR3. CDR3 amino acids: CASSSGRLAGANEQFF. DNA of the CDR3: TGTGCCAGCAGTTCTGGGCGGCTAGCGGGGGCTAATGAGCAGTTCTTC.

This chain joins TRBV6-5 and TRBJ2-7; 8 bases are shared with TRBD2. The J segment lost 0 bases and the V segment lost 5 bases, leaving 6 bases of the junction unmatched. Germline CDR1 is MNHEY and CDR2 is SVGAGI. This CDR3 spans 15 amino acids. The CDR3 nucleotides read TGTGCCAGCAGTCGATCCGGGACTAGCTCCTACGAGCAGTACTTC. Its protein product is CASSRSGTSSYEQYF.

V gene TRBV28 combines with J gene TRBJ1-1; 7 positions match TRBD1. The V segment lost 0 bases and the J segment 0 bases; nucleotides outside the gene matches: 4. The CDR3 is 16 residues long. The germline V gene has CDR1 MDHEN and CDR2 SYDVKM. CDR3 DNA sequence: TGTGCCAGCAGTTTATGGCAGGGGGTAATGAACACTGAAGCTTTCTTT. Amino acid sequence: CASSLWQGVMNTEAFF.

By sample fraction, this clonotype is medium-sized (0.01 to 0.1%). The V call is TRBV18, the J call TRBJ1-1, with 7 bases identical to TRBD1. The CDR3 has 12 amino acids. CDR1 and CDR2 (germline): KGHSH, LQKENI. After removal of 5 bases from V and 6 bases from J, the junction contained 3 bases not matched to a gene. The CDR3 sequence is CASSSGQAEAFF. CDR3 coding DNA: TGTGCCAGCTCATCTGGACAGGCTGAAGCTTTCTTT. Full variable domain (missing parts from reference TRBV18 and TRBJ1-1): NAGVMQNPRHLVRRRGQEARLRCSPMKGHSHVYWYRQLPEEGLKFMVYLQKENIIDESGMPKERFSAEFPKEGPSILRIQQVVRGDSAAYFCASSSGQAEAFFGQGTRLTVV.

The rearrangement uses TRBV27 and TRBJ2-4; 8 bases agree with TRBD1. The ends lost 4 bases at V and 5 bases at J; junction bases unmatched: 19. CDR1 MNHEY and CDR2 SMNVEV come from the germline V gene (reference sequence). The CDR3 spans 19 residues. CDR3 sequence: CASSSTGGQGAGMENIQYF. CDR3 DNA sequence: TGTGCCAGCAGTTCCACAGGAGGACAGGGTGCCGGGATGGAAAACATTCAGTACTTC.

This clonotype was recorded many times. The chain joins TRBV19 to TRBJ1-5; D is undetermined. Trimming stripped 3 bases from V and 2 bases from J, with 11 bases between. CDR1 is LNHDA, CDR2 SQIVND, per germline (reference sequence). This CDR3 is 15 amino acids long. CDR3 coding DNA: TGTGCCAGTAGTATCAACGGGATTGGCAATCAGCCCCAGCATTTT. Translation gives CASSINGIGNQPQHF.

Ten or more counts support this clonotype. The gene calls are TRBV25-1 and TRBJ1-1; D unresolved. Per germline, CDR1 MGHDK and CDR2 SYGVNS. The CDR3 is made up of 11 amino acids. V was clipped by 5 bases and J by 11 bases, with 12 bases between them. The CDR3 DNA follows: TGTGCCAGCAGTCGGGGAATCTGGGCTTTCTTT. Translating gives CASSRGIWAFF.

This clonotype has a count of ten or more. This chain links TRBV7-6 with TRBJ2-1, with 8 bases identical to TRBD2. CDR1 and CDR2 from the germline V gene are SGHVS and FNYEAQ. V dropped 4 bases and J dropped 1; count of bases not matched to a gene: 3. CDR3 length: 15 amino acids. CDR3 amino acids: CASSSTSGSYNEQFF. The CDR3, as DNA: TGTGCCAGCAGCTCCACTAGCGGATCCTACAATGAGCAGTTCTTC.

This sequence joins TRBV5-4 and TRBJ1-1; weak D call: TRBD1 (5 bases). V was trimmed by 8 bases and J by 3 bases, leaving 14 bases between them. This CDR3 has 13 amino acids. Germline CDR1 SGHNT, CDR2 YYREEE (reference sequence). CDR3 sequence (DNA): TGTGCCAGTAGCACGGAGGGGTACACTGAAGCTTTCTTT. Translated, it gives CASSTEGYTEAFF. The full variable domain, in which reference TRBV5-4 and TRBJ1-1 provide the parts outside the CDR3, is ETGVTQSPTHLIKTRGQQVTLRCSSQSGHNTVSWYQQALGQGPQFIFQYYREEENGRGNFPPRFSGLQFPNYSSELNVNALELDDSALYLCASSTEGYTEAFFGQGTRLTVV.

The chain is built from TRBV28 and TRBJ2-1; TRBD1 matches at 12 bases. The ends lost 10 bases at V and 5 bases at J; junction bases unmatched: 12. CDR3 length: 16 amino acids. CDR1 and CDR2 (germline): MDHEN, SYDVKM. CDR3 bases: TGTGCCACTTCCTCCGGGACAGGGGGCTTCAACAATGAGCAGTTCTTC. It encodes CATSSGTGGFNNEQFF. The full variable domain, its missing parts supplied by reference TRBV28 and TRBJ2-1, is DVKVTQSSRYLVKRTGEKVFLECVQDMDHENMFWYRQDPGLGLRLIYFSYDVKMKEKGDIPEGYSVSREKKERFSLILESASTNQTSMYLCATSSGTGGFNNEQFFGPGTRLTVL.

In this sample, this clonotype turned up a few times. V and J are TRBV4-1 and TRBJ1-5; 10 bases fit TRBD1. Germline CDR1 and CDR2: MGHRA and YSYEKL. The J segment lost 7 bases and the V segment lost 1 base, leaving 10 bases of the junction unmatched. The CDR3 contains 17 residues. The CDR3 nucleotides are TGCGCCAGCAGCCAAGTGGGAGTGACAGGGGGCTTGCAGCCCCAGCATTTT. Protein sequence: CASSQVGVTGGLQPQHF.

J is TRBJ2-7 and V is TRBV11-2, with D possibly matching TRBD1 (6 bases). Trimming cost V 1 base and J 6 bases, with 7 bases left between them. The CDR3 has 12 residues. Germline V lookup: CDR1 SGHAT, CDR2 FQNNGV. The CDR3 DNA is TGTGCCAGCAGCTTAGCAGGGGTCGAGCAGTACTTC. Its protein product is CASSLAGVEQYF.

This chain uses TRBV11-2 with TRBJ2-7, with D hard to call. The germline V gene encodes CDR1 SGHAT and CDR2 FQNNGV. Deletions cut 1 base from V and 3 bases from J, with 7 bases between. The CDR3 is made up of 13 amino acids. CDR3 in DNA: TGTGCCAGCAGCTTAGGCTCGAACTACGAGCAGTACTTC. As protein: CASSLGSNYEQYF. Full variable domain (missing parts from reference TRBV11-2 and TRBJ2-7): EAGVAQSPRYKIIEKRQSVAFWCNPISGHATLYWYQQILGQGPKLLIQFQNNGVVDDSQLPKDRFSAERLKGVDSTLKIQPAKLEDSAVYLCASSLGSNYEQYFGPGTRLTVT.

This clonotype was recorded at least ten times. The V and J genes are TRBV4-3 and TRBJ2-2; D may be TRBD1 (6 bases). Germline V gene data show CDR1 as LGHNA and CDR2 as YSLEER. The CDR3 is made up of 15 amino acids. The V gene lost 3 bases and the J gene lost 6 bases, with 14 bases spanning the gap. The CDR3: CASSHRTGLAGELFF. DNA of the CDR3: TGCGCCAGCAGCCACCGAACAGGGTTAGCCGGGGAGCTGTTTTTT.

The CDR3 DNA sequence: TGTGCCAGCAGTCGCGGGTGGAGCGGCAATCAGCCCCAGCATTTT. Its translation is CASSRGWSGNQPQHF. The V and J genes are TRBV6-5 and TRBJ1-5; no clear D gene. CDR3 size: 15 residues. V shed 5 bases and J shed 2 bases, with 13 bases lying between them. Germline CDR1 reads MNHEY; CDR2 reads SVGAGI.

The table lists this clonotype with a few counts. This chain uses TRBV27 with TRBJ2-2; 10 bases line up with TRBD2. There are 15 residues in the CDR3. J was trimmed by 4 bases and V by 8 bases; bases with no gene match: 7. CDR1 is MNHEY, CDR2 SMNVEV, per germline (reference sequence). The CDR3 DNA is TGTGCCAGCGGGAGCGGGAGGGCTTTCACCGGGGAGCTGTTTTTT. This encodes CASGSGRAFTGELFF.

This clonotype was recorded a few times. The J gene is TRBJ2-1, the V gene TRBV7-6; D call uncertain. The V gene's germline CDR1 is SGHVS and CDR2 FNYEAQ. This CDR3 has 13 amino acids. V was pared by 1 base and J by 10 bases, with 11 bases between. Here the CDR3 reads CASSLVVAGEQFF. CDR3 sequence (DNA): TGTGCCAGCAGCTTAGTGGTAGCCGGGGAGCAGTTCTTC.

The chain links TRBV7-2 to TRBJ2-2; D remains unclear. Trimming left V 4 bases short and J 6 bases short, with 12 bases between. This CDR3 comprises 14 residues. CDR1 and CDR2 from the germline V gene are SGHTA and FQGNSA. CDR3 coding DNA: TGTGCCAGCAGCTCCAGACGTACCGCCGGGGAGCTGTTTTTT. Its protein product is CASSSRRTAGELFF.

The chain carries TRBV20-1 and TRBJ2-7, with TRBD2 matching 7 bases. V lost 6 bases, J lost 1 base, and 9 bases stayed unmatched. The germline V gene has CDR1 DFQATT and CDR2 SNEGSKA (reference sequence). This CDR3 has 14 amino acids. CDR3: CSAPGLRGSYEQYF. The CDR3, as DNA: TGCAGTGCGCCGGGACTACGCGGGTCCTACGAGCAGTACTTC.

This clonotype has ten or more counts. V gene TRBV21-1 combines with J gene TRBJ2-3. TRBV21-1 is a pseudogene locus. This CDR3 region has 14 residues. The CDR3 reads CASSKPPYTDTQYF. CDR3 nucleotides: TGTGCCAGCAGCAAACCGCCGTACACAGATACGCAGTATTTT.

The table lists this clonotype with a few counts. V gene TRBV12-3 or TRBV12-4 combines with J gene TRBJ1-2, with 8 bases fitting TRBD1. This CDR3 is 18 amino acids long. The J segment lost 5 bases and the V segment lost 7 bases, leaving 21 bases of the junction unmatched. DNA of the CDR3: TGTGCCAGCACTCCCAATCGGCCTGGACAGGGTGGCGATTATGGCTACACCTTC. Translation: CASTPNRPGQGGDYGYTF.

V and J are TRBV9 and TRBJ2-7; 10 nucleotides agree with TRBD2. The CDR3 has 14 amino acids. The V and J ends lost 3 bases and 6 bases, in that order; junction bases with no gene match: 6. CDR1 is SGDLS and CDR2 is YYNGEE in the germline V gene. In nucleotides, the CDR3 is TGTGCCAGCAGCGCAACTAGCGGGAATCGCGAGCAGTACTTC. It specifies CASSATSGNREQYF.

This clonotype has only a few counts. The chain uses TRBV28 and TRBJ1-5; no clear D gene. V was pared by 7 bases and J by 5 bases, with 9 bases between. Germline V CDR1 and CDR2: MDHEN, SYDVKM. The CDR3 length is 12 residues. The CDR3 coding sequence is TGTGCCAGCATCGCCCGCGATCAGCCCCAGCATTTT. This translates into CASIARDQPQHF.

The table lists this clonotype with a few counts. DNA of the CDR3: TGTGCCAGCCAACTCTCTGGGGCCAACGTCCTGACTTTC. Protein: CASQLSGANVLTF. The chain carries TRBV6-2 or TRBV6-3 and TRBJ2-6; D uncertain. Germline CDR1 is MNHEY and CDR2 is SVGEGT. V lost 8 bases, J lost 0 bases, and 5 bases lay in between. The CDR3 spans 13 residues.

The chain carries TRBV12-3 or TRBV12-4 and TRBJ1-1; D possibly corresponds to TRBD1 (5 bases). V dropped 4 bases and J dropped 7 bases, with 13 bases sitting between them. This CDR3 spans 13 amino acids. The CDR3 here is CASSWGRESEAFF. CDR3 nucleotide sequence: TGTGCCAGCAGTTGGGGCAGGGAGAGTGAAGCTTTCTTT.

This clonotype has a count of ten or more. The V call is TRBV11-2, the J call TRBJ2-7, with a possible D match to TRBD1 (6 bases). The ends were cut back, 4 bases at V and 2 bases at J, with 18 bases in the middle. This CDR3 region has 16 residues. Germline V gene lookup returns CDR1 SGHAT and CDR2 FQNNGV. For the CDR3, the DNA is TGTGCCAGCAGCTCCTTAGGTCGGACAGTGACCTACGAGCAGTACTTC. Residues: CASSSLGRTVTYEQYF.

Many counts were recorded for this clonotype. The V and J genes are TRBV29-1 and TRBJ2-7; D uncertain. Germline V gene data show CDR1 as SQVTM and CDR2 as ANQGSEA. The CDR3 loop spans 12 amino acids. V was clipped by 4 bases and J by 4 bases, with 11 bases between them. CDR3 sequence: CSVAGRPYEQYF. CDR3 DNA: TGCAGCGTTGCCGGGCGTCCGTACGAGCAGTACTTC.

This clonotype has a handful of counts. The J gene is TRBJ1-6, the V gene TRBV7-9; TRBD1 might be the D (5 bases). This CDR3 is 14 amino acids long. The germline CDR1 and CDR2 sequences are SEHNR and FQNEAQ (reference sequence). V lost 4 bases and J 10 bases, leaving 14 bases between the germline ends. CDR3 region: CASSSGLGVSPLHF. As DNA, the CDR3 is TGTGCCAGCAGCTCTGGGTTGGGGGTCTCACCCCTCCACTTT.

This clonotype has a handful of counts. An end of the junction differs from the germline gene, which may be a read error. The genes are TRBV28 and TRBJ1-1, with D unclear. Germline V lookup: CDR1 MDHEN, CDR2 SYDVKM. There are 12 residues in the CDR3. CDR3 sequence (DNA): TGTGCCAGCAAAATCCGATACACAGAAGCTTTCTTT. Its protein product is CASKIRYTEAFF.

Many counts were recorded for this clonotype. The chain joins TRBV19 to TRBJ1-3, with D hard to call. V was cut by 3 bases and J by 0 bases, with 9 bases left in between. CDR1 and CDR2 (germline): LNHDA, SQIVND (reference sequence). There are 15 residues in the CDR3. CDR3 loop: CASSIAALSGNTIYF. The CDR3 bases are TGTGCCAGTAGTATCGCGGCACTCTCTGGAAACACCATATATTTT.

The chain is built from TRBV2 and TRBJ2-4, with TRBD2 as a possible D gene (7 bases). CDR3 size: 14 residues. The V and J ends lost 8 bases and 3 bases respectively, with 14 bases between them. CDR1 is SNHLY, CDR2 FYNNEI, per germline. The CDR3: CASQQGGDKNIQYF. Written as DNA, the CDR3 is TGTGCCAGCCAACAGGGAGGGGACAAAAACATTCAGTACTTC.